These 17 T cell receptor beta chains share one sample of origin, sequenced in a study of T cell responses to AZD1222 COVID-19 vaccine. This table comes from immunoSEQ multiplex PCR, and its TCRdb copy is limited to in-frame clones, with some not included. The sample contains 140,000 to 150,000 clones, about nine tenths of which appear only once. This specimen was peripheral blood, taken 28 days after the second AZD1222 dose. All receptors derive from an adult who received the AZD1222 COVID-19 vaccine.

CDR3 coding DNA: TGTGCCAGTAGGGCGGGGTCCCGTCGGGAGACCCAGTACTTC. Its translation: CASRAGSRRETQYF. This chain links TRBV19 with TRBJ2-5, with D maybe TRBD2 (6 bases). CDR3 length equals 14 residues. V was cut by 6 bases and J by 5 bases, with 16 bases left in between. CDR1 is LNHDA, CDR2 SQIVND, per germline (reference sequence).

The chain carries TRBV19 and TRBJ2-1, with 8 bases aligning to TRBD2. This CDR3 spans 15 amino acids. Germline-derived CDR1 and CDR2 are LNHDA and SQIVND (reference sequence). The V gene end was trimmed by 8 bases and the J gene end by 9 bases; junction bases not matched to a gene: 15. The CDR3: CASFGKGREVFEQFF. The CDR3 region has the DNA TGTGCCAGTTTTGGGAAGGGGCGGGAGGTGTTTGAGCAGTTCTTC.

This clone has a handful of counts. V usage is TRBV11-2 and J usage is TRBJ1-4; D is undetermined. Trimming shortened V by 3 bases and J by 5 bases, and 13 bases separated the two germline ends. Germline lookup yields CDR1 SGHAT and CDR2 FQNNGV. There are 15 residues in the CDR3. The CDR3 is CASSFRDRNNEKLFF. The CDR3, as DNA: TGTGCCAGCAGCTTCCGGGATCGTAACAATGAAAAACTGTTTTTT.

As DNA, the CDR3 is TGTGCCATCAGTGGACTAGCGGGAGGGGACTCCTACAATGAGCAGTTCTTC. Residues: CAISGLAGGDSYNEQFF. The gene calls are TRBV10-3 and TRBJ2-1, with 14 bases fitting TRBD2. The CDR3 extends over 17 amino acids. J gave up 0 bases and V 4 bases, and 2 bases lay outside the gene matches. Per the germline V gene, CDR1 is ENHRY and CDR2 is SYGVKD.

CDR3: CASSLNGLAGLETQYF. In DNA form, the CDR3 reads TGTGCCAGCAGTTTAAATGGGCTAGCGGGACTAGAGACCCAGTACTTC. The chain recombines TRBV28 with TRBJ2-5; 9 bases map to TRBD2. Germline V gene data show CDR1 as MDHEN and CDR2 as SYDVKM. The CDR3 spans 16 residues. Trimming took 2 bases from V and 4 from J; bases not matched to a gene: 8.

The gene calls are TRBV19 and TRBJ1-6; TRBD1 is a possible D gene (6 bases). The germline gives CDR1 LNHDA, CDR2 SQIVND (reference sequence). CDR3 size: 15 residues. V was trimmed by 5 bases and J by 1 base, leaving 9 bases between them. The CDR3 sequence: CASSLGQSYNSPLHF. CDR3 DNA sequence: TGTGCCAGTAGTCTCGGACAGTCCTATAATTCACCCCTCCACTTT. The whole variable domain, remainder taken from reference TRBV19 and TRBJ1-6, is DGGITQSPKYLFRKEGQNVTLSCEQNLNHDAMYWYRQDPGQGLRLIYYSQIVNDFQKGDIAEGYSVSREKKESFPLTVTSAQKNPTAFYLCASSLGQSYNSPLHFGNGTRLTVT.

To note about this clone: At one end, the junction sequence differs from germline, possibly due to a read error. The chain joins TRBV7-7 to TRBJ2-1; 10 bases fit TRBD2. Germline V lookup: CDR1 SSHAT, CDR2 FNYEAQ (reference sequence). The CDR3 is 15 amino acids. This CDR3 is CASSWGTSAYNEQFF. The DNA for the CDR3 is TGTGCTAGCAGCTGGGGGACTAGCGCATACAATGAGCAGTTCTTC.

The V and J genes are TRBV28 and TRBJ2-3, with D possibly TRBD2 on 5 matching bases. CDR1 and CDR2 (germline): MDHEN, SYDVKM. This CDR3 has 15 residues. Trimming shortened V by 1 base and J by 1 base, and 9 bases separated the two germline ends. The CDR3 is CASSLFHGGTDTQYF. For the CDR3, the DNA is TGTGCCAGCAGTTTATTCCACGGGGGCACAGATACGCAGTATTTT. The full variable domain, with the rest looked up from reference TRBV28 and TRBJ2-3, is DVKVTQSSRYLVKRTGEKVFLECVQDMDHENMFWYRQDPGLGLRLIYFSYDVKMKEKGDIPEGYSVSREKKERFSLILESASTNQTSMYLCASSLFHGGTDTQYFGPGTRLTVL.

The CDR3 is CASSFPGQGTHEQYF. The CDR3 nucleotides are TGTGCCAGCAGCTTCCCGGGACAGGGGACCCACGAGCAGTACTTC. The chain has TRBV7-9 and TRBJ2-7; 10 nucleotides align to TRBD1. Losses at the gene ends were 3 bases for V and 5 bases for J; bases not matched to a gene: 7. The V gene's germline CDR1 is SEHNR and CDR2 FQNEAQ (reference sequence). There are 15 residues in the CDR3.

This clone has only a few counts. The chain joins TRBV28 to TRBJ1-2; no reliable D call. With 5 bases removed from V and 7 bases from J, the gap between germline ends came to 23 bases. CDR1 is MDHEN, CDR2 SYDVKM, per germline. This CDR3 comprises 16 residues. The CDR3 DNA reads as TGTGCCAGCAGTCCCCTGTCGTCACTCACCCGCGTTGGCTACACCTTC. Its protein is CASSPLSSLTRVGYTF.

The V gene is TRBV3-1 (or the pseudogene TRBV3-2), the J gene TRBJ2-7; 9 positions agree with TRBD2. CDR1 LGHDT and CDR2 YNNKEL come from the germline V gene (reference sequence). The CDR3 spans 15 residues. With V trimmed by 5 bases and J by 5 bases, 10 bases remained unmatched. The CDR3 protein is CASSFPGLASDEQYF. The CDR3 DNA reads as TGTGCCAGCAGCTTTCCGGGACTAGCATCGGACGAGCAGTACTTC.

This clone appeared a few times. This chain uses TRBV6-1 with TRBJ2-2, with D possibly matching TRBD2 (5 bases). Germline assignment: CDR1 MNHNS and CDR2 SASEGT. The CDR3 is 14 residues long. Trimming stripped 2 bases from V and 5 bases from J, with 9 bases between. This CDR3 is CASSEKLDTGELFF. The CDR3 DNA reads TGTGCCAGCAGTGAAAAACTAGATACCGGGGAGCTGTTTTTT.

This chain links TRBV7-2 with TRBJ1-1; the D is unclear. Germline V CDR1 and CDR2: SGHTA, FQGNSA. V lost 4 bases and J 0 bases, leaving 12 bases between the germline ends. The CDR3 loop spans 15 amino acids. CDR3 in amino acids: CASSSSMGMNTEAFF. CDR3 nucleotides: TGTGCCAGCAGCTCTTCGATGGGGATGAACACTGAAGCTTTCTTT.

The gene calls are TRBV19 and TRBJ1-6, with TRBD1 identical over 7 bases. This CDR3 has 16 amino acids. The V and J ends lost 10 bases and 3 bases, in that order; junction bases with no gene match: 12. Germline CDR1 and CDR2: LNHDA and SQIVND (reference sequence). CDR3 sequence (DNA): TGTGCCACCAAACGGGGTGGGGACAGCTATAATTCACCCCTCCACTTT. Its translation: CATKRGGDSYNSPLHF. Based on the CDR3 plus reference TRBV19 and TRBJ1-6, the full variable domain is DGGITQSPKYLFRKEGQNVTLSCEQNLNHDAMYWYRQDPGQGLRLIYYSQIVNDFQKGDIAEGYSVSREKKESFPLTVTSAQKNPTAFYLCATKRGGDSYNSPLHFGNGTRLTVT.

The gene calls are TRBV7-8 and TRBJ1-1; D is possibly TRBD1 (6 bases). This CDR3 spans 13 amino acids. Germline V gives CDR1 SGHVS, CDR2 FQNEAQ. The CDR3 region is CAIGQFGDTEAFF. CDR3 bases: TGTGCTATTGGACAGTTCGGGGACACTGAAGCTTTCTTT.

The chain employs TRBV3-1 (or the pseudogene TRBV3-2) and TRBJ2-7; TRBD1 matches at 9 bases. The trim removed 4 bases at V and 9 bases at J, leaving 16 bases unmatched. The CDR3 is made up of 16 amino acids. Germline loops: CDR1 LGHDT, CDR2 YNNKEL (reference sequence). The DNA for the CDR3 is TGTGCCAGCAGCCTCCACCCGGGACAGGGTTCGTCAGGGCAGTACTTC. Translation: CASSLHPGQGSSGQYF.

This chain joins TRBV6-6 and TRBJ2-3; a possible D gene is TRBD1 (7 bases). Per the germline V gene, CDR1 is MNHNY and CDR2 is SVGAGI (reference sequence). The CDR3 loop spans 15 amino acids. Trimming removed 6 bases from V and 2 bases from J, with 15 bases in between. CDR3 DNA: TGTGCCAGCAGCCGCGGGACAGAACCCACAGATACGCAGTATTTT. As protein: CASSRGTEPTDTQYF.